A single sample gave rise to the 24 T cell receptor beta chains below, sequenced in a study of CD8 T cells in ankylosing spondylitis (dated by TCRdb to between 2016 and 2019). No antigens are known for them. The receptor library was made with 5' RACE. This sample was sequenced with an Illumina HiSeq 2500. TCRdb handled the public reads itself, with Q25 trimming in fastp and clone calling in MiXCR, and kept productive beta chains. Under each unique CDR3 protein, matching rows form one entry showing the most common genes and DNA. The sample has roughly 450,000 distinct CDR3 sequences on record, about 24% of them singletons. The ten largest make up 0.75% to 0.9% of the sample. Beyond this particular receptor, the publication reports: A TCR beta motif of 7 or 8 highly homologous amino acid variants appeared characteristic of blood from ankylosing spondylitis patients.

Sequencing was performed on blood, either unsorted or a sorted T cell fraction (not recorded which). These receptors were obtained from a male donor with ankylosing spondylitis.

This clonotype was detected many times. The rearrangement uses TRBV9 and TRBJ2-3, with D uncertain. V was pared by 0 bases and J by 2 bases, with 10 bases between. CDR1 is SGDLS, CDR2 YYNGEE, per germline. This CDR3 spans 15 amino acids. CDR3 amino acids: CASSVALRSTDTQYF. CDR3 sequence (DNA): TGTGCCAGCAGCGTAGCTCTGCGGTCCACAGATACGCAGTATTTT.

The CDR3 DNA is TGTGCCAGCAGCCAAGTGACAGGGAACTATGGCTACACCTTC. It encodes CASSQVTGNYGYTF. This chain uses TRBV3-1 with TRBJ1-2; 7 bases line up with TRBD1. Germline CDR1 and CDR2: LGHDT and YNNKEL (reference sequence). Trimming removed 1 base from V and 2 bases from J; junction bases left unmatched: 1. This CDR3 is built from 14 residues.

This clonotype was found a few times. The chain is built from TRBV3-1 and TRBJ2-7, with D possibly matching TRBD2 (5 bases). The CDR3 covers 13 residues. Germline V gives CDR1 LGHDT, CDR2 YNNKEL (reference sequence). V lost 1 base and J 7 bases, leaving 11 bases between the germline ends. CDR3 sequence (DNA): TGTGCCAGCAGCCAAGTAACTAGTGGAGAGCAGTACTTC. It specifies CASSQVTSGEQYF.

The chain joins TRBV5-1 to TRBJ2-2, with 7 bases matching TRBD2. J was trimmed by 4 bases and V by 5 bases; bases with no gene match: 14. The CDR3 loop spans 17 amino acids. Germline CDR1 and CDR2: SGHRS and YFSETQ. The chain's CDR3 is CASSQNPPGLSTGELFF. The CDR3 DNA sequence: TGCGCCAGCAGTCAAAATCCACCGGGACTAAGCACCGGGGAGCTGTTTTTT.

The CDR3 DNA follows: TGTGCCAGCAGCCCGTGGGATCATGGCTACACCTTC. It yields the protein CASSPWDHGYTF. V is TRBV7-9 and J is TRBJ1-2; the D is unclear. The germline CDR1 and CDR2 sequences are SEHNR and FQNEAQ (reference sequence). V lost 5 bases and J lost 6, with 10 bases in between. This CDR3 has 12 residues.

This clonotype appeared a few times. The rearrangement uses TRBV4-1 and TRBJ1-2, with D unresolved. CDR1 MGHRA and CDR2 YSYEKL come from the germline V gene. This CDR3 has 13 residues. V was pared by 4 bases and J by 6 bases, with 12 bases between. The CDR3 nucleotides are TGCGCCAGCAGCCCGCGGGGTTGGGATGGCTACACCTTC. It is translated as CASSPRGWDGYTF.

This clonotype was seen a handful of times. The chain employs TRBV20-1 and TRBJ2-1; no firm D call. The germline V gene has CDR1 DFQATT and CDR2 SNEGSKA (reference sequence). Trimming cost V 7 bases and J 7 bases, with 8 bases left between them. The CDR3 sequence is 10 residues long. CDR3 nucleotide sequence: TGCAGTGAAGGCAAAAATGAGCAGTTCTTC. This codes for CSEGKNEQFF.

This chain joins TRBV3-1 and TRBJ2-1; TRBD2 matches at 9 bases. CDR3 length: 15 amino acids. Germline trimming cut 4 bases from V and 3 bases from J; bases unmatched to any gene: 4. Germline loops: CDR1 LGHDT, CDR2 YNNKEL (reference sequence). The DNA for the CDR3 is TGTGCCAGCAGCCTTCCAGCGGGAGGCTACAATGAGCAGTTCTTC. Protein: CASSLPAGGYNEQFF.

This sequence joins TRBV12-3 or TRBV12-4 and TRBJ2-3, with 7 bases lining up with TRBD2. The CDR3 is 15 residues long. Trimming at V came to 4 bases and at J to 1 base, leaving 5 bases not matched to a gene. CDR3 amino acids: CASSSREIRTDTQYF. In DNA form, the CDR3 reads TGTGCCAGCAGTTCGCGGGAGATACGCACAGATACGCAGTATTTT.

This clonotype was counted only a few times. The J gene is TRBJ2-3, the V gene TRBV27; 9 positions match TRBD2. The junction had 8 bases not matched to a gene; V was cut back by 5 bases and J by 5 bases. The CDR3 covers 15 residues. Germline CDR1 reads MNHEY; CDR2 reads SMNVEV (reference sequence). CDR3 residues: CASSRLAGTQDTQYF. The CDR3 DNA sequence: TGTGCCAGCAGTCGGCTAGCGGGGACCCAAGATACGCAGTATTTT.

This clonotype was detected only a few times. This chain connects TRBV10-2 to TRBJ1-1, with TRBD1 matching over 12 bases. From germline, CDR1 is WSHSY and CDR2 SAAADI. The CDR3 is made up of 14 amino acids. V gave up 6 bases and J gave up 8 bases; unmatched junction bases: 7. CDR3 sequence reads: CASRAGTGGGEAFF. As DNA, the CDR3 is TGCGCCAGCAGAGCAGGGACAGGGGGCGGGGAAGCTTTCTTT.

The V gene is TRBV6-1, the J gene TRBJ2-5, with 8 nucleotides matching TRBD1. V trimming: 5 bases; J trimming: 5 bases; junction bases outside the gene matches: 13. The CDR3 consists of 16 residues. Looked up from germline, CDR1 is MNHNS and CDR2 is SASEGT. The CDR3 sequence is CASSLRTGTSPETQYF. CDR3 DNA: TGTGCCAGCAGTCTGAGGACAGGGACTTCTCCGGAGACCCAGTACTTC.

This chain connects TRBV20-1 to TRBJ2-7; possibly TRBD1 for D (6 bases). Trimming took 3 bases from V and 3 from J, leaving 12 bases between them. CDR3 length: 13 amino acids. Germline CDR1 DFQATT, CDR2 SNEGSKA (reference sequence). CDR3 amino acids: CSASQGQGYEQYV. For the CDR3, the DNA is TGCAGTGCTAGTCAGGGACAAGGCTACGAGCAGTACGTC.

The V gene is TRBV5-1, the J gene TRBJ2-5; D unresolved. The germline CDR1 and CDR2 sequences are SGHRS and YFSETQ. Trimming left V 0 bases short and J 5 bases short, with 11 bases between. The CDR3 spans 14 residues. The CDR3 DNA reads TGCGCCAGCAGCTTGGATGGCATAGATGAGACCCAGTACTTC. Translation: CASSLDGIDETQYF.

This clonotype has just a few counts. The chain joins TRBV28 to TRBJ2-7, with TRBD1 identical over 8 bases. CDR3 length: 14 amino acids. Trimming cost V 7 bases and J 2 bases; bases outside gene matches: 7. In germline, CDR1 is MDHEN, CDR2 SYDVKM. CDR3 amino acids: CASIQPDRAYEQYF. The DNA of the CDR3 is TGTGCCAGCATTCAACCGGACAGGGCCTACGAGCAGTACTTC.

The rearrangement uses TRBV20-1 and TRBJ2-1; 10 bases fit TRBD2. The germline CDR1 and CDR2 sequences are DFQATT and SNEGSKA (reference sequence). This CDR3 contains 14 residues. J was trimmed by 7 bases and V by 2 bases; bases with no gene match: 5. CDR3 loop: CSARILAGVNEQFF. DNA for the CDR3: TGCAGTGCTAGAATTCTAGCGGGAGTTAATGAGCAGTTCTTC.

This chain uses TRBV4-2 with TRBJ1-4, with TRBD1 identical over 7 bases. The CDR3 extends over 14 amino acids. In germline, CDR1 is LGHNA, CDR2 YNFKEQ. V was clipped by 6 bases and J by 5 bases; unmatched bases: 6. CDR3 region: CASSPGGRNEKLFF. The CDR3 region has the DNA TGTGCCAGCAGTCCAGGGGGGAGAAATGAAAAACTGTTTTTT.

The CDR3: CASSQETSGRAGDTQYF. The CDR3 DNA is TGCGCCAGCAGCCAAGAGACTAGCGGGAGGGCCGGAGATACGCAGTATTTT. The J gene is TRBJ2-3, the V gene TRBV5-1; 14 bases are a match to TRBD2. CDR3 length: 17 residues. The ends lost 4 bases at V and 5 bases at J; junction bases unmatched: 9. Per the germline V gene, CDR1 is SGHRS and CDR2 is YFSETQ.

The gene calls are TRBV20-1 and TRBJ2-1; TRBD2 agrees at 11 bases. Germline trimming cut 1 base from V and 10 bases from J; bases unmatched to any gene: 12. The CDR3 is made up of 16 amino acids. CDR1 and CDR2 from the germline V gene are DFQATT and SNEGSKA (reference sequence). CDR3 coding DNA: TGCAGTGCTAGAGCCCTGACACTAGCGGGAGTAGGGGAGCAGTTCTTC. Its protein is CSARALTLAGVGEQFF.

The V gene is TRBV3-1, the J gene TRBJ2-5; D unresolved. The germline CDR1 and CDR2 sequences are LGHDT and YNNKEL (reference sequence). This CDR3 is built from 14 residues. V shed 6 bases and J shed 5 bases, with 16 bases lying between them. CDR3 nucleotide sequence: TGTGCCAGCAGTTCCGTGGGCCAAGGGGAGACCCAGTACTTC. Translated: CASSSVGQGETQYF.

In this sample, this clonotype turned up a few times. The chain is built from TRBV5-1 and TRBJ1-1; 9 nucleotides line up with TRBD1. This CDR3 comprises 14 residues. Trimming cost V 3 bases and J 4 bases; bases outside gene matches: 4. Germline V gene lookup returns CDR1 SGHRS and CDR2 YFSETQ. Here the CDR3 DNA reads TGCGCCAGCAGCTGGGGACAGGGCTCCACTGAAGCTTTCTTT. This sequence encodes CASSWGQGSTEAFF.

Details on this clonotype: One end of the junction is discordant with germline, which a read error may explain. Written as DNA, the CDR3 is TGTGCCACCAGCCAAGCCAGCCGACAGGGGGCTTCGGATACGCAGTATTTT. Translating gives CATSQASRQGASDTQYF. The chain couples TRBV3-1 to TRBJ2-3, with 10 bases lining up with TRBD1. Germline V gene lookup returns CDR1 LGHDT and CDR2 YNNKEL (reference sequence). This CDR3 contains 17 residues.

This clonotype was seen ten or more times. The CDR3 reads CASSLGAETPQHF. DNA of the CDR3: TGTGCCAGCAGTTTAGGAGCCGAGACGCCTCAGCATTTT. The genes are TRBV12-3 or TRBV12-4 and TRBJ1-5; D is ambiguous. CDR3 length: 13 amino acids. V gave up 1 base and J gave up 13 bases, with 14 bases separating them.

The sample holds one count of this clonotype. The gene calls are TRBV10-3 and TRBJ1-3; D possibly corresponds to TRBD1 (5 bases). V was clipped by 6 bases and J by 0 bases, with 9 bases between them. The CDR3 contains 14 residues. Looked up from germline, CDR1 is ENHRY and CDR2 is SYGVKD. The CDR3 loop reads CAISTTDSGNTIYF. The DNA for the CDR3 is TGTGCCATCAGCACGACAGACTCTGGAAACACCATATATTTT.